Below, 23 T cell receptor beta chains from the same sample are listed, as sequenced in a study of T cell changes during pregnancy in multiple sclerosis. The method was immunoSEQ multiplex PCR; TCRdb's version includes in-frame clones alone and lacks a portion of them. The data hold about 71,000 clones, with about 92% observed a single time. This specimen consisted of peripheral blood, obtained in the third trimester of pregnancy. The receptor source for this set is a female donor with multiple sclerosis, enrolled in a pregnancy study.

The rearrangement links TRBV28 to TRBJ1-1; 9 nucleotides align to TRBD1. This CDR3 has 13 amino acids. V lost 6 bases to trimming and J lost 6 bases; unmatched junction nucleotides: 5. Germline CDR1 reads MDHEN; CDR2 reads SYDVKM. The DNA for the CDR3 is TGTGCCAGCAGCCACAGGGGGCATCCTGAAGCTTTCTTT. Translated: CASSHRGHPEAFF.

V is TRBV25-1 and J is TRBJ1-1; D perhaps matches TRBD1 (5 bases). The length of the CDR3 is 16 residues. CDR1 is MGHDK, CDR2 SYGVNS, per germline. The V end lost 3 bases, the J end lost 3 bases, and 17 bases lay between the germline ends. The CDR3 reads CASSDSGGKSDTEAFF. CDR3 sequence (DNA): TGTGCCAGCAGTGATTCGGGGGGGAAATCGGACACTGAAGCTTTCTTT.

The gene calls are TRBV18 and TRBJ2-7; 7 nucleotides align to TRBD2. The CDR3 spans 15 residues. Germline assignment: CDR1 KGHSH and CDR2 LQKENI. After removal of 0 bases from V and 5 bases from J, the junction contained 7 bases not matched to a gene. CDR3 nucleotide sequence: TGTGCCAGCTCACCACCTGAGCGGGGCATTAACGAGCAGTACTTC. It translates to CASSPPERGINEQYF. Full variable domain (missing parts from reference TRBV18 and TRBJ2-7): NAGVMQNPRHLVRRRGQEARLRCSPMKGHSHVYWYRQLPEEGLKFMVYLQKENIIDESGMPKERFSAEFPKEGPSILRIQQVVRGDSAAYFCASSPPERGINEQYFGPGTRLTVT.

The J gene is TRBJ1-2, the V gene TRBV6-5; 8 nucleotides match TRBD1. Trimming took 6 bases from V and 4 from J; bases not matched to a gene: 4. CDR1 MNHEY and CDR2 SVGAGI come from the germline V gene. CDR3 length: 13 residues. The CDR3 here is CASSLDRAYGYTF. CDR3 sequence (DNA): TGTGCCAGCAGCTTGGACAGGGCCTATGGCTACACCTTC.

The chain joins TRBV30 to TRBJ2-1; tentatively, D is TRBD2 (6 bases). The CDR3 spans 12 residues. Germline assignment: CDR1 GTSNPN and CDR2 SVGIG (reference sequence). CDR3 protein: CAQWTKYNEQFF. The CDR3, as DNA: TGTGCACAATGGACTAAATACAATGAGCAGTTCTTC.

The sample holds one count of this clone. CDR3 protein: CASSLGSLADSDTQYF. Written as DNA, the CDR3 is TGTGCCAGCAGCTTAGGTTCTCTAGCGGACTCAGATACGCAGTATTTT. This chain uses TRBV11-2 with TRBJ2-3, with TRBD2 matching 7 bases. The V gene's germline CDR1 is SGHAT and CDR2 FQNNGV. The CDR3 consists of 16 residues. The V segment lost 1 base and the J segment 4 bases; nucleotides outside the gene matches: 8.

The CDR3 here is CASSLVTGAGATNEKLFF. The CDR3 DNA is TGCGCCAGCAGCTTGGTGACAGGGGCTGGGGCAACTAATGAAAAACTGTTTTTT. The chain employs TRBV5-1 and TRBJ1-4, with 8 positions matching TRBD1. The V gene end was trimmed by 0 bases and the J gene end by 0 bases; junction bases not matched to a gene: 7. CDR1 SGHRS and CDR2 YFSETQ come from the germline V gene. The CDR3 loop spans 18 amino acids.

The chain is built from TRBV12-5 and TRBJ1-5; TRBD1 agrees at 7 bases. This CDR3 comprises 16 residues. Germline V CDR1 and CDR2: LGHNT, FRNRAP. V lost 1 base and J lost 0; bases outside the gene matches: 3. The CDR3 DNA sequence: TGTGCTAGTGGTTTGGGGGGACAGTTTAGCAATCAGCCCCAGCATTTT. This codes for CASGLGGQFSNQPQHF. Together with reference TRBV12-5 and TRBJ1-5, the CDR3 gives the full variable domain: DARVTQTPRHKVTEMGQEVTMRCQPILGHNTVFWYRQTMMQGLELLAYFRNRAPLDDSGMPKDRFSAEMPDATLATLKIQPSEPRDSAVYFCASGLGGQFSNQPQHFGDGTRLSIL.

Only one count was recorded for this clone. This chain joins TRBV7-9 and TRBJ2-1; TRBD2 agrees at 8 bases. The ends lost 4 bases at V and 1 base at J; junction bases unmatched: 9. Germline CDR1 and CDR2: SEHNR and FQNEAQ (reference sequence). The CDR3 is 17 residues long. CDR3 in amino acids: CASSSNGASGSYNEQFF. DNA for the CDR3: TGTGCCAGCAGCTCAAACGGGGCTAGCGGGTCCTACAATGAGCAGTTCTTC.

This rearrangement joins TRBV11-3 to TRBJ2-5, with TRBD1 matching over 7 bases. From germline, CDR1 is SGHNT and CDR2 YENEEA. This CDR3 contains 14 residues. V shed 5 bases and J 7 bases; nucleotides not matched to a gene: 10. The CDR3 nucleotides read TGTGCCAGCAGCCCGACAGGGTCAGCTAGGACCCAGTACTTC. Amino acid sequence: CASSPTGSARTQYF.

This clone has a single count. The V call is TRBV5-4, the J call TRBJ2-7; D not resolved. Germline-derived CDR1 and CDR2 are SGHNT and YYREEE (reference sequence). This CDR3 is 11 amino acids long. The V end was cut by 4 bases, the J end by 4 bases, with 6 bases between. The CDR3 DNA reads as TGTGCCAGCAGCAATATTTACGAGCAGTACTTC. Translation: CASSNIYEQYF.

The V call is TRBV6-5, the J call TRBJ2-7; D unresolved. The CDR3 sequence is 12 residues long. Trimming removed 6 bases from V and 2 bases from J, with 8 bases in between. Germline CDR1 MNHEY, CDR2 SVGAGI. In DNA form, the CDR3 reads TGTGCCAGCAGAGAAGCCCCCTACGAGCAGTACTTC. Translating it yields CASREAPYEQYF.

The rearrangement joins TRBV28 to TRBJ1-6; no reliable D call. V was cut by 10 bases and J by 4 bases, with 14 bases left in between. CDR1 is MDHEN and CDR2 is SYDVKM in the germline V gene. The CDR3 has 14 amino acids. CDR3 residues: CAITDDLYNSPLHF. Here the CDR3 DNA reads TGTGCCATCACAGACGATTTATATAATTCACCCCTCCACTTT.

The genes are TRBV6-5 and TRBJ2-7; 8 bases match TRBD2. The CDR3 runs 15 residues. V lost 2 bases to trimming and J lost 0 bases; unmatched junction nucleotides: 3. The germline V gene encodes CDR1 MNHEY and CDR2 SVGAGI. CDR3 nucleotides: TGTGCCAGCAGTTACGCGGGGGGAAGCTCCTACGAGCAGTACTTC. Translation gives CASSYAGGSSYEQYF.

This chain joins TRBV12-5 and TRBJ2-3; D call uncertain. V was pared by 2 bases and J by 4 bases, with 4 bases between. CDR1 and CDR2 (germline): LGHNT, FRNRAP. This CDR3 region has 12 residues. The CDR3 is CASGLKPDTQYF. CDR3 bases: TGTGCTAGTGGTTTGAAGCCAGATACGCAGTATTTT.

The rearrangement links TRBV7-6 to TRBJ2-1; 7 positions agree with TRBD2. Germline trimming cut 1 base from V and 3 bases from J; bases unmatched to any gene: 6. Germline CDR1 SGHVS, CDR2 FNYEAQ. The CDR3 is made up of 16 amino acids. CDR3 nucleotides: TGTGCCAGCAGCTTAGATGGGCGGGAGCGCTACAATGAGCAGTTCTTC. Translated, it gives CASSLDGRERYNEQFF.

J is TRBJ2-1 and V is TRBV5-8; possible D gene TRBD2, 5 bases. V was pared by 2 bases and J by 0 bases, with 15 bases between. Germline V gene sequence: CDR1 SGHTS, CDR2 YDEGEE. This CDR3 contains 17 residues. CDR3 in DNA: TGTGCCAGCAGCTTCGGGATAGACTTGAGCTCCTACAATGAGCAGTTCTTC. It codes for CASSFGIDLSSYNEQFF.

This chain joins TRBV7-2 and TRBJ2-1, with 7 bases that match TRBD1. Germline CDR1 SGHTA, CDR2 FQGNSA. The CDR3 extends over 15 amino acids. V lost 6 bases, J lost 4 bases, and 9 bases stayed unmatched. CDR3 DNA: TGTGCCAGCAGTTCTAGGGGGCTAGGGTACAATGAGCAGTTCTTC. Translating gives CASSSRGLGYNEQFF.

The chain recombines TRBV30 with TRBJ2-7; D may be TRBD2 (6 bases). Germline V lookup: CDR1 GTSNPN, CDR2 SVGIG (reference sequence). Trimming shortened V by 4 bases and J by 4 bases, and 23 bases separated the two germline ends. The CDR3 runs to 16 residues. CDR3 nucleotide sequence: TGTGCCTGGAACCTACCCGGGACTTCTTCTGGATACGAGCAGTACTTC. Residues: CAWNLPGTSSGYEQYF.

The chain links TRBV30 to TRBJ1-1; 7 nucleotides line up with TRBD1. This CDR3 contains 14 residues. V trimming: 3 bases; J trimming: 3 bases; junction bases outside the gene matches: 7. Germline V gene sequence: CDR1 GTSNPN, CDR2 SVGIG (reference sequence). Here the CDR3 reads CAWSLRQGDTEAFF. CDR3 bases: TGTGCCTGGAGCCTCCGACAGGGCGACACTGAAGCTTTCTTT.

V gene TRBV4-1 combines with J gene TRBJ2-7, with a weak D call TRBD1 (6 bases). Germline V gene lookup returns CDR1 MGHRA and CDR2 YSYEKL. V was cut by 3 bases and J by 2 bases, with 17 bases left in between. This CDR3 spans 16 amino acids. CDR3 amino acids: CASSQETGTLPYEQYF. CDR3 bases: TGCGCCAGCAGCCAGGAAACCGGGACACTACCCTACGAGCAGTACTTC.

The V and J genes are TRBV30 and TRBJ1-2; D is ambiguous. The CDR3 has 12 amino acids. Germline V lookup: CDR1 GTSNPN, CDR2 SVGIG (reference sequence). Trimming cost V 5 bases and J 2 bases, with 9 bases left between them. Written as DNA, the CDR3 is TGTGCCTGGGCACTCACGAACTATGGCTACACCTTC. Protein: CAWALTNYGYTF.

This chain joins TRBV7-6 and TRBJ2-3, with D unresolved. The V gene lost 4 bases and the J gene lost 4 bases, with 12 bases spanning the gap. CDR3 length: 14 amino acids. Germline values: CDR1 SGHVS, CDR2 FNYEAQ. CDR3 bases: TGTGCCAGCAGCTCCCCCTTTTTAGCAGATACGCAGTATTTT. It translates to CASSSPFLADTQYF.